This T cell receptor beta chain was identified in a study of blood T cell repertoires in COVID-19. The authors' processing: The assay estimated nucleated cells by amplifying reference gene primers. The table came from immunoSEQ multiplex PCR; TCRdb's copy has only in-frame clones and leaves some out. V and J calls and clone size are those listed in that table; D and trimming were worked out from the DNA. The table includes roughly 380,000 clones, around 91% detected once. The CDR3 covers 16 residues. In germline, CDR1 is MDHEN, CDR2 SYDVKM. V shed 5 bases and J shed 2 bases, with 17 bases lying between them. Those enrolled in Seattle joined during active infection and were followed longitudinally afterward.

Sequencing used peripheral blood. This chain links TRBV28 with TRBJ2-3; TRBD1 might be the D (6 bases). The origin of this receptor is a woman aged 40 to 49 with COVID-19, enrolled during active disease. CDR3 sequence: CASSPPWGQSTDTQYF. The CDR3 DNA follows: TGTGCCAGCAGTCCCCCTTGGGGGCAGTCCACAGATACGCAGTATTTT.